The 2 T cell receptor beta chains below were found in one sample sequenced in a study of cytomegalovirus exposure and HLA in healthy donors. The PCR ran on 60 Vbeta and 13 Jbeta primers. The data were produced by immunoSEQ multiplex PCR, yet TCRdb's version contains in-frame clones alone and is incomplete. The table lists around 150,000 clones, 76% of them singletons. Sequences were obtained from PBMCs. The source is a woman aged 40 to 50 in good health and CMV-seronegative.

The chain combines TRBV2 with TRBJ2-2; 8 bases match TRBD2. The germline CDR1 and CDR2 sequences are SNHLY and FYNNEI. The CDR3 is 16 residues long. V was clipped by 6 bases and J by 2 bases; unmatched bases: 8. CDR3 region: CASSRTSGPNTGELFF. The CDR3 nucleotides are TGTGCCAGCAGCAGAACTAGCGGACCTAACACCGGGGAGCTGTTTTTT.

The V call is TRBV19, the J call TRBJ1-4; D is perhaps TRBD1 (6 bases). CDR1 is LNHDA and CDR2 is SQIVND in the germline V gene (reference sequence). Trimming left V 7 bases short and J 7 bases short, with 19 bases between. CDR3 length: 15 residues. The CDR3 coding sequence is TGTGCCAGTACCCCTGGGGGGGCTAAAGGTGAAAAACTGTTTTTT. Residues: CASTPGGAKGEKLFF.